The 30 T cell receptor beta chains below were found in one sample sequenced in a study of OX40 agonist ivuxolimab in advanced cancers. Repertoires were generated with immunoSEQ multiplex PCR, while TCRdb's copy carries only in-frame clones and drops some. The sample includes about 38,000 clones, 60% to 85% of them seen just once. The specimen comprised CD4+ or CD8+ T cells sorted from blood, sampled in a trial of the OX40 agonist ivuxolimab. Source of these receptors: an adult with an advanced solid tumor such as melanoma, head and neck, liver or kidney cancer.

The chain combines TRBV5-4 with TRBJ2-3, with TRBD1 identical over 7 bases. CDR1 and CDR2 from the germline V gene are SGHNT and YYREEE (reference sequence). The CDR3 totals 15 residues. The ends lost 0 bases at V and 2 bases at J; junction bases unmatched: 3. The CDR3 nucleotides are TGTGCCAGCAGCTTGGGGGGACAGAACACAGATACGCAGTATTTT. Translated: CASSLGGQNTDTQYF.

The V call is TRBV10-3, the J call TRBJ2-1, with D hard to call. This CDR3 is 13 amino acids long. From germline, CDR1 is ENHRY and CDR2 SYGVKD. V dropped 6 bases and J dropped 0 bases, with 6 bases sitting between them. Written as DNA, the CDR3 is TGTGCCATCAGCACCGGCTCCTACAATGAGCAGTTCTTC. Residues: CAISTGSYNEQFF.

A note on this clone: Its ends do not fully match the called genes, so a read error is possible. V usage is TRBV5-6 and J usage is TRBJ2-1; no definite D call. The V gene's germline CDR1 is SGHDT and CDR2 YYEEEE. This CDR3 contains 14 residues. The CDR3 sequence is CASRLVDGYNEQFF. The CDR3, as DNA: TGTGCCAGCAGGTTGGTTGACGGTTACAATGAGCAGTTCTTC. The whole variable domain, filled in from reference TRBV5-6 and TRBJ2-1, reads DAGVTQSPTHLIKTRGQQVTLRCSPKSGHDTVSWYQQALGQGPQFIFQYYEEEERQRGNFPDRFSGHQFPNYSSELNVNALLLGDSALYLCASRLVDGYNEQFFGPGTRLTVL.

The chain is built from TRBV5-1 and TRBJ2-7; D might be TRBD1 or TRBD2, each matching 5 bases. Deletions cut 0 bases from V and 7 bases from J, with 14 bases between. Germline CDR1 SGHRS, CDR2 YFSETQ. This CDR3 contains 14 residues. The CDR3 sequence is CASSLVGGQEEQYF. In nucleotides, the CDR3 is TGCGCCAGCAGCTTGGTTGGGGGTCAGGAGGAGCAGTACTTC. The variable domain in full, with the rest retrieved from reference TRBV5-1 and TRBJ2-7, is KAGVTQTPRYLIKTRGQQVTLSCSPISGHRSVSWYQQTPGQGLQFLFEYFSETQRNKGNFPGRFSGRQFSNSRSEMNVSTLELGDSALYLCASSLVGGQEEQYFGPGTRLTVT.

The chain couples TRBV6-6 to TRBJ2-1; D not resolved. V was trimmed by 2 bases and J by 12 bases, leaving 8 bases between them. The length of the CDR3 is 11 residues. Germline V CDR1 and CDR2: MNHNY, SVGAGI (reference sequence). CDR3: CASSYSYVQFF. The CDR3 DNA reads TGTGCCAGCAGTTACAGCTATGTGCAGTTCTTC.

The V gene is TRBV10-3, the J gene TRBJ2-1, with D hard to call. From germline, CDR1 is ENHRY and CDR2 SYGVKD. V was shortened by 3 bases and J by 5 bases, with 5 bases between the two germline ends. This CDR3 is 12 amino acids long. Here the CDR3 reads CAISERDNEQFF. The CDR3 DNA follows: TGTGCCATCAGTGAACGGGACAATGAGCAGTTCTTC.

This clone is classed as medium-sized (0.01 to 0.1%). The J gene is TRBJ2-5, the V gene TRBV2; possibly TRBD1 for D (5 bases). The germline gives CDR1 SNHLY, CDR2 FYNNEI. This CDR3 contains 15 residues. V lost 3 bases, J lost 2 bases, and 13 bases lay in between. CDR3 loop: CASSETRQSQETQYF. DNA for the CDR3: TGTGCCAGCAGTGAGACGCGACAGAGTCAAGAGACCCAGTACTTC. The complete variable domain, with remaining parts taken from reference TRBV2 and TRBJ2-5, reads EPEVTQTPSHQVTQMGQEVILRCVPISNHLYFYWYRQILGQKVEFLVSFYNNEISEKSEIFDDQFSVERPDGSNFTLKIRSTKLEDSAMYFCASSETRQSQETQYFGPGTRLLVL.

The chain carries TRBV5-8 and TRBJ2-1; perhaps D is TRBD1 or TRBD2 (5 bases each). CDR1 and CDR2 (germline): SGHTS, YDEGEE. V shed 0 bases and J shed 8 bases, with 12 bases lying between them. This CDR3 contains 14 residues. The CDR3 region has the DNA TGTGCCAGCAGCTTGGGGGACCCTTGGGATGAGCAGTTCTTC. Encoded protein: CASSLGDPWDEQFF.

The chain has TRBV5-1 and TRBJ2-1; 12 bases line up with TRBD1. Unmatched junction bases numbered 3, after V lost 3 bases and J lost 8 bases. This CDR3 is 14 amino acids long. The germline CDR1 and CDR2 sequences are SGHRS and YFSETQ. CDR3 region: CASSWGQGAYEQFF. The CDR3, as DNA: TGCGCCAGCAGCTGGGGACAGGGGGCCTATGAGCAGTTCTTC. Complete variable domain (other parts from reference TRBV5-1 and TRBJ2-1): KAGVTQTPRYLIKTRGQQVTLSCSPISGHRSVSWYQQTPGQGLQFLFEYFSETQRNKGNFPGRFSGRQFSNSRSEMNVSTLELGDSALYLCASSWGQGAYEQFFGPGTRLTVL.

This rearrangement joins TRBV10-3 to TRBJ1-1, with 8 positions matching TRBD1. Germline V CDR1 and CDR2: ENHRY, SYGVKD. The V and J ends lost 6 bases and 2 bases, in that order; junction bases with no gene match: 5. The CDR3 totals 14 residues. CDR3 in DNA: TGTGCCATCAGACAGACAGGGGATAACACTGAAGCTTTCTTT. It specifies CAIRQTGDNTEAFF.

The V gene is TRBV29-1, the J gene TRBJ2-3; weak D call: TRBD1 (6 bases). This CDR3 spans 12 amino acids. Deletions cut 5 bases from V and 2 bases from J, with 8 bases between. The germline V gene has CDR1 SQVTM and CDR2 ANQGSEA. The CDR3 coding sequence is TGCAGCGTTCGGACAGACACAGATACGCAGTATTTT. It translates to CSVRTDTDTQYF.

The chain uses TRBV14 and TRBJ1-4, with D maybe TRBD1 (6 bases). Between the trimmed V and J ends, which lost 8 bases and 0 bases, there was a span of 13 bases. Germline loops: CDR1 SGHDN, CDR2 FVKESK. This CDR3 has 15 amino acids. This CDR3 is CASSRGHATNEKLFF. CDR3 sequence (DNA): TGTGCCAGCTCTCGGGGGCATGCAACTAATGAAAAACTGTTTTTT.

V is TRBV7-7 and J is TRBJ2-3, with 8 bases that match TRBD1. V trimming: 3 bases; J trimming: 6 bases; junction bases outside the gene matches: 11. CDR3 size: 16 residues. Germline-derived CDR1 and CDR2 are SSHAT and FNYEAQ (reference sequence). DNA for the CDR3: TGTGCCAGCAGCTTGGAGCCAGGGGGCATGTGGGATACGCAGTATTTT. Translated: CASSLEPGGMWDTQYF.

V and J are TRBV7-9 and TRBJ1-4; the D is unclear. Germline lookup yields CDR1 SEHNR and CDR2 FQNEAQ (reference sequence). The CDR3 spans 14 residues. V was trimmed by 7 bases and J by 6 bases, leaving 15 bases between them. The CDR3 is CASTQYGRDEKLFF. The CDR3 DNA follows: TGTGCCAGCACCCAATACGGGAGAGATGAAAAACTGTTTTTT.

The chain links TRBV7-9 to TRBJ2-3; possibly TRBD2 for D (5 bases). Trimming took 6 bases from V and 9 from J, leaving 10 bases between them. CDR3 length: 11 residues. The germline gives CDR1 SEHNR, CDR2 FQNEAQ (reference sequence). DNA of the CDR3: TGTGCCAGCAGTCCCAGCGGAACGCAGTATTTT. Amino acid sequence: CASSPSGTQYF.

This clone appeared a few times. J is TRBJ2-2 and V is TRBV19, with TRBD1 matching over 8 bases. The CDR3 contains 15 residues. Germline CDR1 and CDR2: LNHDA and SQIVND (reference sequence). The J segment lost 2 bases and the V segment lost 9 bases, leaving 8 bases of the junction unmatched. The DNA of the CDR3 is TGTGCCAGCCAAGGACAGGGACGAAACACCGGGGAGCTGTTTTTT. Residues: CASQGQGRNTGELFF. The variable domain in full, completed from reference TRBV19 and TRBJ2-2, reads DGGITQSPKYLFRKEGQNVTLSCEQNLNHDAMYWYRQDPGQGLRLIYYSQIVNDFQKGDIAEGYSVSREKKESFPLTVTSAQKNPTAFYLCASQGQGRNTGELFFGEGSRLTVL.

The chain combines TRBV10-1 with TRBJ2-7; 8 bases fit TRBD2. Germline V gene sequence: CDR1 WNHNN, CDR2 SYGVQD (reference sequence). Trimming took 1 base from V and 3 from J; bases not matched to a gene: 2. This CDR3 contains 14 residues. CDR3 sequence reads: CASSEFSGSYEQYF. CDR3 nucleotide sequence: TGCGCCAGCAGTGAGTTCAGCGGGAGCTACGAGCAGTACTTC.

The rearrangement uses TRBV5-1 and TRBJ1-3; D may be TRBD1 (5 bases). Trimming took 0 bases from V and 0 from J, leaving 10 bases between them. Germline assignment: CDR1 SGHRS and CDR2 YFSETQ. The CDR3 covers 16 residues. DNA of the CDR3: TGCGCCAGCAGCTTGGCAGGTGGGGGCTCTGGAAACACCATATATTTT. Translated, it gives CASSLAGGGSGNTIYF.

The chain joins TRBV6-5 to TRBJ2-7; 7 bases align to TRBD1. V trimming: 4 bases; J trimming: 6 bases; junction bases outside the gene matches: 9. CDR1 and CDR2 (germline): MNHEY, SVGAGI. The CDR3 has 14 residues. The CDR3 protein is CASSSPTGQGEQYF. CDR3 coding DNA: TGTGCCAGCAGTTCCCCGACAGGGCAGGGCGAGCAGTACTTC.

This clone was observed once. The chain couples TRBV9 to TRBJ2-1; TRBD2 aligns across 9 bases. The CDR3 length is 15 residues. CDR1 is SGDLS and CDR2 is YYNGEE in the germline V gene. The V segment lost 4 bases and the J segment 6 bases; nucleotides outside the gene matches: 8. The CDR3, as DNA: TGTGCCAGCAGCAGATCGGGACTAGCTTTCAATGAGCAGTTCTTC. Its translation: CASSRSGLAFNEQFF.

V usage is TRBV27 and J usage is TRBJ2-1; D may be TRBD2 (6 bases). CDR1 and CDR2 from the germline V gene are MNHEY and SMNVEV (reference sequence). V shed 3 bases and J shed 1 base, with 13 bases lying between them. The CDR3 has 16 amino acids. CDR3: CASSFTTGTSYNEQFF. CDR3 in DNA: TGTGCCAGCAGTTTTACGACCGGGACTTCCTACAATGAGCAGTTCTTC.

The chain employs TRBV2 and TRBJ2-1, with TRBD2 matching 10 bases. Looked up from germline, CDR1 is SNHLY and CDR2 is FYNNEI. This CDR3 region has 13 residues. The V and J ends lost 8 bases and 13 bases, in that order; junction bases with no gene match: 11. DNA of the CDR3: TGTGCCAGCTCGCTAGGGGTAGCGGGAGGACAGTTCTTC. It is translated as CASSLGVAGGQFF.

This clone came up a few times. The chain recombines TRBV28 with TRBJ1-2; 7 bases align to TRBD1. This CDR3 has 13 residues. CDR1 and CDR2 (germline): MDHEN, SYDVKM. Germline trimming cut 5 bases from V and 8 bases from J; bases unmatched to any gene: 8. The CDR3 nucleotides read TGTGCCAGCAGTAGGACAGGCATTGACGGCTACACCTTC. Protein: CASSRTGIDGYTF.

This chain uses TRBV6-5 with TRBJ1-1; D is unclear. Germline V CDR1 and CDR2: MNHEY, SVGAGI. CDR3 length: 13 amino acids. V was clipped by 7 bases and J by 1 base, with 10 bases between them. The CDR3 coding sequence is TGTGCCAGCAATATGCGGAGGAACACTGAAGCTTTCTTT. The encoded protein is CASNMRRNTEAFF.

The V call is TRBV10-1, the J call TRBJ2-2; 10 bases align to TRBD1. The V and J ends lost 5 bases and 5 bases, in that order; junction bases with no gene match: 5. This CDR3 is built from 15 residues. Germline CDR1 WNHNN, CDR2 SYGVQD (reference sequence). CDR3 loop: CASSRGQGGTGELFF. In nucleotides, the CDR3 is TGCGCCAGCAGTCGAGGACAGGGGGGGACCGGGGAGCTGTTTTTT.

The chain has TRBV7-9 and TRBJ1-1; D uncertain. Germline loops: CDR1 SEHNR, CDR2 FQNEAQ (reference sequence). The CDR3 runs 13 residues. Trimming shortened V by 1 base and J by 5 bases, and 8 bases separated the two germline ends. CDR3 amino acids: CASSLDSVTEAFF. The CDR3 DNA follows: TGTGCCAGCAGCTTAGATTCGGTTACTGAAGCTTTCTTT.

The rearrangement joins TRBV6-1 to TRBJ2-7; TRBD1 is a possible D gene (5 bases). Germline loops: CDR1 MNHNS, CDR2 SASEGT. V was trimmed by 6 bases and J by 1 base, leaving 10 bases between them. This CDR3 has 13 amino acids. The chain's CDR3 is CASSSQESYEQYF. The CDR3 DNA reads TGTGCCAGCAGCTCACAGGAATCCTACGAGCAGTACTTC.

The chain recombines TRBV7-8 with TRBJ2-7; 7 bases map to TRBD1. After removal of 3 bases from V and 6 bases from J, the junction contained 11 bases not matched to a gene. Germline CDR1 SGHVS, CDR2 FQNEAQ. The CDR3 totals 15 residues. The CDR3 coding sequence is TGTGCCAGCAGCTTCGACAGGGCAGCCCTGCGCGAGCAGTACTTC. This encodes CASSFDRAALREQYF.

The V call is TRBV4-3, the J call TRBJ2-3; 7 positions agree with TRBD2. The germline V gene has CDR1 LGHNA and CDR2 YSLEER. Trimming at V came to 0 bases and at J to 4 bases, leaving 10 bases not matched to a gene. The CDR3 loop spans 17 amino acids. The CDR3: CASSQELAGAMADTQYF. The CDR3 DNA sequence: TGCGCCAGCAGCCAAGAGTTGGCGGGAGCTATGGCAGATACGCAGTATTTT.

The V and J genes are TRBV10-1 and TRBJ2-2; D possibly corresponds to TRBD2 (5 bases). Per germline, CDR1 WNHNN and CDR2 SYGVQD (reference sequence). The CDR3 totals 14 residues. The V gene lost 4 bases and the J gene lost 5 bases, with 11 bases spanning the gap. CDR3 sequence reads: CASSGGRETGELFF. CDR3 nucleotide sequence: TGCGCCAGCAGTGGAGGGAGAGAGACCGGGGAGCTGTTTTTT.